One and the same sample provided the 17 T cell receptor beta chains below, sequenced in a study of T cells in Graves' hyperthyroidism and ophthalmopathy. RNA transcripts yielded amplified TCR beta CDR3 regions. The TCR CDR3 was amplified in a first-round RT-PCR using the HTBI primer set. TCRdb analysed the multiplex PCR reads with MiXCR anew, one entry per CDR3 protein. The top ten hold roughly a sixth of the sample, which has a few hundred thousand distinct CDR3 sequences, about 15% seen once. The sample was blood. These receptors were collected from a young woman with Graves' ophthalmopathy.

This sequence joins TRBV7-9 and TRBJ2-1; 8 bases match TRBD2. The CDR3 runs to 14 residues. Looked up from germline, CDR1 is SEHNR and CDR2 is FQNEAQ (reference sequence). The trim removed 6 bases at V and 7 bases at J, leaving 8 bases unmatched. In DNA form, the CDR3 reads TGTGCCAGCAGTAACGGGGGGGCCGGTAATGAGCAGTTCTTC. Translation: CASSNGGAGNEQFF. Full variable domain (remainder filled in from reference TRBV7-9 and TRBJ2-1): DTGVSQNPRHKITKRGQNVTFRCDPISEHNRLYWYRQTLGQGPEFLTYFQNEAQLEKSRLLSDRFSAERPKGSFSTLEIQRTEQGDSAMYLCASSNGGAGNEQFFGPGTRLTVL.

The chain combines TRBV20-1 with TRBJ2-3; 12 bases are a match to TRBD2. From germline, CDR1 is DFQATT and CDR2 SNEGSKA (reference sequence). V shed 1 base, J shed 3 bases, and the junction held 11 bases outside the gene matches. The CDR3 sequence is 18 residues long. The CDR3 spells CSARVQVALAGGTDTQYF. The DNA of the CDR3 is TGCAGTGCTAGAGTTCAGGTAGCACTAGCGGGAGGTACAGATACGCAGTATTTT.

This clonotype showed up just once. J is TRBJ2-7 and V is TRBV12-3 or TRBV12-4, with 10 bases identical to TRBD2. V lost 6 bases, J lost 6 bases, and 8 bases stayed unmatched. This CDR3 spans 14 amino acids. This chain's CDR3 is CASRGTTSGPEQYF. The CDR3 nucleotides are TGTGCCAGCAGGGGAACGACTAGCGGGCCCGAGCAGTACTTC.

This clonotype came up many times. This rearrangement joins TRBV6-1 to TRBJ2-7; 13 bases agree with TRBD2. From germline, CDR1 is MNHNS and CDR2 SASEGT. Germline trimming cut 7 bases from V and 1 base from J; bases unmatched to any gene: 13. The CDR3 sequence is 18 residues long. The CDR3 sequence is CASTPLGLAGVPSYEQYF. CDR3 DNA: TGTGCCAGCACCCCCCTTGGACTAGCGGGAGTTCCATCCTACGAGCAGTACTTC.

There are many counts of this clonotype. This chain links TRBV20-1 with TRBJ1-5, with TRBD1 as a possible D gene (5 bases). This CDR3 spans 14 amino acids. From germline, CDR1 is DFQATT and CDR2 SNEGSKA (reference sequence). The V end was cut by 3 bases, the J end by 2 bases, with 11 bases between. CDR3 sequence reads: CSASRGRGNQPQHF. CDR3 nucleotides: TGCAGTGCTAGTCGGGGCAGGGGCAATCAGCCCCAGCATTTT.

At least ten counts were recorded for this clonotype. The CDR3 coding sequence is TGTGCCAGCAGCTCGGAGGAAGGAAACACCATATATTTT. Protein: CASSSEEGNTIYF. The chain couples TRBV13 to TRBJ1-3; no reliable D call. V was pared by 4 bases and J by 4 bases, with 8 bases between. Germline CDR1 is PRHDT and CDR2 is FYEKMQ (reference sequence). CDR3 length: 13 residues. Filled out from reference TRBV13 and TRBJ1-3, the complete variable domain reads AAGVIQSPRHLIKEKRETATLKCYPIPRHDTVYWYQQGPGQDPQFLISFYEKMQSDKGSIPDRFSAQQFSDYHSELNMSSLELGDSALYFCASSSEEGNTIYFGEGSWLTVV.

The chain has TRBV30 and TRBJ1-3, with 10 bases aligning to TRBD1. CDR3 size: 14 residues. Germline CDR1 and CDR2: GTSNPN and SVGIG (reference sequence). J lost 0 bases, V lost 8 bases, and 4 bases had no gene match. As DNA, the CDR3 is TGTGCCGCAGACAGGGGGCACTCTGGAAACACCATATATTTT. This gives the protein CAADRGHSGNTIYF.

This clonotype has at least ten counts. The chain recombines TRBV20-1 with TRBJ2-3, with D perhaps TRBD2 (5 bases). The ends were cut back, 4 bases at V and 1 base at J, with 15 bases in the middle. Germline-derived CDR1 and CDR2 are DFQATT and SNEGSKA (reference sequence). This CDR3 is built from 15 residues. The DNA of the CDR3 is TGCAGTGCTAACCAAGCGGAGTGGGGCACAGATACGCAGTATTTT. This codes for CSANQAEWGTDTQYF.

As to this clonotype: A much larger clone sits a single nucleotide away, making a read error possible. The V gene is TRBV14, the J gene TRBJ2-7; the D gene is possibly TRBD2 (5 bases). The CDR3 runs 13 residues. CDR1 is SGHDN, CDR2 FVKESK, per germline. V was trimmed by 2 bases and J by 6 bases, leaving 11 bases between them. DNA for the CDR3: TGTGCCAGCAGCCAACGCCAGCGGCGCGAGCAGTACTTC. Its protein is CASSQRQRREQYF.

On this clonotype: A junction end diverges from the germline sequence, so it may reflect a read error. The DNA of the CDR3 is TGTGCCAGCAGGGAAGACAGGGTCTCTGGAAACACCATATATTTT. Translated, it gives CASREDRVSGNTIYF. The J gene is TRBJ1-3, the V gene TRBV2; TRBD1 aligns across 7 bases. This CDR3 comprises 15 residues. CDR1 SNHLY and CDR2 FYNNEI come from the germline V gene.

This clonotype was detected many times. The rearrangement uses TRBV3-1 and TRBJ2-5, with D possibly TRBD1 on 6 matching bases. Trimming removed 3 bases at V and 3 bases at J, with 14 bases between. Germline V gene data show CDR1 as LGHDT and CDR2 as YNNKEL (reference sequence). The CDR3 has 15 residues. CDR3 coding DNA: TGTGCCAGCAGCCACCGGGGACATCGGAAAGAGACCCAGTACTTC. Protein product: CASSHRGHRKETQYF.

This clonotype was counted many times. The chain joins TRBV27 to TRBJ2-7; TRBD1 agrees at 9 bases. This CDR3 comprises 16 residues. Trimming cost V 3 bases and J 1 base; bases outside gene matches: 7. Germline loops: CDR1 MNHEY, CDR2 SMNVEV (reference sequence). The CDR3 nucleotides read TGTGCCAGCAGTTTCCCTCCGGGACAGGGTTCCTACGAGCAGTACTTC. It yields the protein CASSFPPGQGSYEQYF.

In this sample, this clonotype turned up many times. The V call is TRBV2, the J call TRBJ2-2, with 9 bases fitting TRBD2. The V and J ends lost 4 bases and 4 bases, in that order; junction bases with no gene match: 4. Germline V gene sequence: CDR1 SNHLY, CDR2 FYNNEI. The CDR3 has 15 residues. The CDR3 sequence: CASSAAGGLTGELFF. The DNA for the CDR3 is TGTGCCAGCAGTGCAGCGGGGGGTCTCACCGGGGAGCTGTTTTTT.

In regard to this clonotype: Just one base apart from a much larger clone, this may be a read error. The chain uses TRBV11-1 and TRBJ2-2, with D perhaps matching TRBD1 (6 bases). Germline V gene sequence: CDR1 SGHAT, CDR2 FQDESV (reference sequence). The CDR3 length is 16 residues. Written as DNA, the CDR3 is TGTGCCAGCAGCCCGGTCTACAGGGTTGCAGCCGGGGTGCTGTTTTTT. The encoded protein is CASSPVYRVAAGVLFF. Complete variable domain (other parts from reference TRBV11-1 and TRBJ2-2): EAEVAQSPRYKITEKSQAVAFWCDPISGHATLYWYRQILGQGPELLVQFQDESVVDDSQLPKDRFSAERLKGVDSTLKIQPAELGDSAMYLCASSPVYRVAAGVLFFGEGSRLTVL.

This clonotype has at least ten counts. V gene TRBV5-8 combines with J gene TRBJ2-1; 8 positions match TRBD2. Per germline, CDR1 SGHTS and CDR2 YDEGEE. The CDR3 loop spans 15 amino acids. The trim removed 4 bases at V and 3 bases at J, leaving 6 bases unmatched. CDR3 nucleotide sequence: TGTGCCAGCAGCCGTAGCGGGGACTACTACAATGAGCAGTTCTTC. It translates to CASSRSGDYYNEQFF.

This clonotype was detected only a few times. The J gene is TRBJ2-3, the V gene TRBV6-4, with TRBD2 identical over 10 bases. Trimming at V came to 4 bases and at J to 0 bases, leaving 4 bases not matched to a gene. Per the germline V gene, CDR1 is MRHNA and CDR2 is SNTAGT. The CDR3 runs to 16 residues. CDR3 in amino acids: CASSAGSGGSTDTQYF. CDR3 nucleotide sequence: TGTGCCAGCAGTGCGGGTAGCGGGGGGAGCACAGATACGCAGTATTTT.

The table lists this clonotype with a few counts. CDR3 in DNA: TGCAGTGCGAGTAAAGCGGGAGCGGTAATCTATGAGCAGTTCTTC. Amino acid sequence: CSASKAGAVIYEQFF. The rearrangement links TRBV20-1 to TRBJ2-1; 8 bases line up with TRBD2. CDR3 length: 15 amino acids. Germline V gene lookup returns CDR1 DFQATT and CDR2 SNEGSKA (reference sequence). With V trimmed by 6 bases and J by 8 bases, 15 bases remained unmatched.